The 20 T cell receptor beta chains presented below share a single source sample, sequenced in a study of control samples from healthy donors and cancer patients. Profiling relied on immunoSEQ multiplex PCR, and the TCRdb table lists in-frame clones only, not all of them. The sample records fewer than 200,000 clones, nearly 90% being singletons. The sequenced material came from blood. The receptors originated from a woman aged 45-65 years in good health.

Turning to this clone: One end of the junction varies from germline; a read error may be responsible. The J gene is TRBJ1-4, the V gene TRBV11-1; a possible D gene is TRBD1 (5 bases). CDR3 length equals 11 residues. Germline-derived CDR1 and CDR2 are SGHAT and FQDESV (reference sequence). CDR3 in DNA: TGTGCCAGCAGCTTAGCCGGACAAACGGTTTTT. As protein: CASSLAGQTVF.

In DNA form, the CDR3 reads TGCGCCAGCCAGATACAGGGGGGAGACACTGAAGCTTTCTTT. The encoded protein is CASQIQGGDTEAFF. The chain carries TRBV5-1 and TRBJ1-1; 8 nucleotides align to TRBD1. The CDR3 has 14 amino acids. Germline CDR1 is SGHRS and CDR2 is YFSETQ. With V trimmed by 7 bases and J by 3 bases, 8 bases remained unmatched.

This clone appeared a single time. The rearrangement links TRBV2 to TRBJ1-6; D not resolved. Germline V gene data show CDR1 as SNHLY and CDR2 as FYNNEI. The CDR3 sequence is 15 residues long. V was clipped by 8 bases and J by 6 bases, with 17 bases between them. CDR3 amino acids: CASVVTDTFNSPLHF. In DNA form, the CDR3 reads TGTGCCAGCGTAGTGACGGATACGTTTAATTCACCCCTCCACTTT.

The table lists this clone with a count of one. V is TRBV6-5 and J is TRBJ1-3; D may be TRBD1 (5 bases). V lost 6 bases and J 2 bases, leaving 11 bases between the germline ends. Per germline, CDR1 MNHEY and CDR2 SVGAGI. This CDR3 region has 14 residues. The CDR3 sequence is CASRNTGTGNTIYF. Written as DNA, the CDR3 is TGTGCCAGCAGAAATACAGGTACTGGAAACACCATATATTTT.

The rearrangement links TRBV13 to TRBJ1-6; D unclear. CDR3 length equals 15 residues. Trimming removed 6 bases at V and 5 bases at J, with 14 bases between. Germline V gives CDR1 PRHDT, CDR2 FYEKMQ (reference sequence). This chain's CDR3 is CASRKTSGNNSPLHF. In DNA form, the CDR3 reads TGTGCCAGCAGGAAAACAAGCGGTAATAATTCACCCCTCCACTTT.

The CDR3 sequence is CASIKGGSTEAFF. DNA for the CDR3: TGTGCCAGCATAAAAGGGGGGAGCACTGAAGCTTTCTTT. The chain recombines TRBV12-3 or TRBV12-4 with TRBJ1-1; tentatively, D is TRBD1 (6 bases). The CDR3 consists of 13 residues. Trimming pared 7 bases from V and 4 bases from J, leaving 13 bases between.

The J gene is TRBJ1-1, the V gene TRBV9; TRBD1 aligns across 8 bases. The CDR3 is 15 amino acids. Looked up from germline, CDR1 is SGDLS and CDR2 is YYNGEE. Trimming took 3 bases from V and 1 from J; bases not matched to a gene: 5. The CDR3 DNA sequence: TGTGCCAGCAGCGGCCGACAGGGGACGAACACTGAAGCTTTCTTT. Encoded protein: CASSGRQGTNTEAFF.

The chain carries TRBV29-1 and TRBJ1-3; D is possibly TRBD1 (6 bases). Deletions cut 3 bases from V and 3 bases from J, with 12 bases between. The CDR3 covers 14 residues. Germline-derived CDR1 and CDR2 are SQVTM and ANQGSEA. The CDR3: CSVDLDRDGNTIYF. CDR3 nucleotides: TGCAGCGTTGATCTGGACAGAGATGGAAACACCATATATTTT.

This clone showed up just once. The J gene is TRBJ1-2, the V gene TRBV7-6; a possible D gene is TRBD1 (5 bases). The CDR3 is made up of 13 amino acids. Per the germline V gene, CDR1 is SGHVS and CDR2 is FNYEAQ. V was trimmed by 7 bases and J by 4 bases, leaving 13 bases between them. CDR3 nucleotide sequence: TGTGCCAGCAAACCCGGGGCAGGCTATGGCTACACCTTC. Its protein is CASKPGAGYGYTF.

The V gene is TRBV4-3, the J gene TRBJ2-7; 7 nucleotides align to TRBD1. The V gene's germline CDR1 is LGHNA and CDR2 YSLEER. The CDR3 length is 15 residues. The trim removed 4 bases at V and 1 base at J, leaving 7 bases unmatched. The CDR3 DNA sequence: TGCGCCAGCAGCCCGGGATCAGGGGGTTCCTACGAGCAGTACTTC. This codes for CASSPGSGGSYEQYF.

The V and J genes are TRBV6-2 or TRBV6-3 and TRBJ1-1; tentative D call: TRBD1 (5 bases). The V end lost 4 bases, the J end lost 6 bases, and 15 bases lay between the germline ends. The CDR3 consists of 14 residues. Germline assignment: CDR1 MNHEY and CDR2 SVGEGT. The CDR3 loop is CASSSRTPGPEAFF. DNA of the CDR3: TGTGCCAGCAGTTCGCGGACCCCAGGGCCTGAAGCTTTCTTT.

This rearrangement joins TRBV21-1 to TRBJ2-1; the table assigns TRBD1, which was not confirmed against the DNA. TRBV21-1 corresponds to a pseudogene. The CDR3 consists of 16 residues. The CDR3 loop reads CASSKETAICCNEQFF. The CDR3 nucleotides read TGTGCCAGCAGCAAAGAAACAGCTATCTGCTGCAATGAGCAGTTCTTC.

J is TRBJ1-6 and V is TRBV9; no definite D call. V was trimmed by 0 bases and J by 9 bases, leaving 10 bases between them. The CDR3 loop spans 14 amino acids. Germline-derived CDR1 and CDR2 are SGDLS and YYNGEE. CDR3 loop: CASSVAWAGSPLHF. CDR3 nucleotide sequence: TGTGCCAGCAGCGTAGCTTGGGCGGGTTCACCCCTCCACTTT. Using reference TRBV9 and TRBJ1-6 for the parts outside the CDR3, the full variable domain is DSGVTQTPKHLITATGQRVTLRCSPRSGDLSVYWYQQSLDQGLQFLIQYYNGEERAKGNILERFSAQQFPDLHSELNLSSLELGDSALYFCASSVAWAGSPLHFGNGTRLTVT.

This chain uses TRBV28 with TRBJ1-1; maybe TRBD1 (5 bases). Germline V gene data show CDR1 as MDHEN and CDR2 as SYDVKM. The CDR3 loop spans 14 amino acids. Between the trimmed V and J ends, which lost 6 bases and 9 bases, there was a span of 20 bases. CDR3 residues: CASRRGGGEGKAFF. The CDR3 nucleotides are TGTGCCAGCAGGAGGGGAGGAGGGGAGGGAAAAGCTTTCTTT.

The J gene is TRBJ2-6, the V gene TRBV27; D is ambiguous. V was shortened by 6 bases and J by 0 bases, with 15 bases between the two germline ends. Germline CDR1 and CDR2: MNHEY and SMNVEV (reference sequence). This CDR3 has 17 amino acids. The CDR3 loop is CASSLLPHSSGANVLTF. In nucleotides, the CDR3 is TGTGCCAGCAGCCTCTTACCCCATAGCTCTGGGGCCAACGTCCTGACTTTC. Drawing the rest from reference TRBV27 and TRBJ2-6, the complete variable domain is EAQVTQNPRYLITVTGKKLTVTCSQNMNHEYMSWYRQDPGLGLRQIYYSMNVEVTDKGDVPEGYKVSRKEKRNFPLILESPSPNQTSLYFCASSLLPHSSGANVLTFGAGSRLTVL.

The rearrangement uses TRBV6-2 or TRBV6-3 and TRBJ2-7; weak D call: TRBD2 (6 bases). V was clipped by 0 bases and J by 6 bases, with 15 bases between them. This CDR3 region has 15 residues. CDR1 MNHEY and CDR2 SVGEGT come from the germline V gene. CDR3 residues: CASSYSPGGGVEQYF. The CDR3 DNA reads TGTGCCAGCAGTTACTCGCCCGGAGGAGGGGTCGAGCAGTACTTC.

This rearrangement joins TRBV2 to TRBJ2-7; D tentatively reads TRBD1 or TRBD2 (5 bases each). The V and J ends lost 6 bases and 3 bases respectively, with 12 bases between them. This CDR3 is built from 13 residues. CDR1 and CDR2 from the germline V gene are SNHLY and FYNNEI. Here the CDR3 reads CASRRDAGYEQYF. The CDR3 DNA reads TGTGCCAGCAGGAGGGACGCCGGCTACGAGCAGTACTTC.

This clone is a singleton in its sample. CDR3 loop: CASSLVPTLDYEQYF. In DNA form, the CDR3 reads TGTGCCAGCAGCTTAGTGCCCACTCTGGACTACGAGCAGTACTTC. V gene TRBV7-3 combines with J gene TRBJ2-7, with D unclear. V lost 2 bases to trimming and J lost 3 bases, with 14 bases between them. Germline lookup yields CDR1 SGHTA and CDR2 FQGTGA. The CDR3 is 15 amino acids.

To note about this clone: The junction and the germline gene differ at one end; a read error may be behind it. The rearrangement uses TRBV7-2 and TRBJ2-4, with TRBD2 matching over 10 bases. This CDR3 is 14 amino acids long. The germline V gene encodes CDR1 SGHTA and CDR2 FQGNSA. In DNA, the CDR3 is TGTGCCAGCAGCGTAGCGGGAGGAGGGAACATTCAGTACTTC. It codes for CASSVAGGGNIQYF.

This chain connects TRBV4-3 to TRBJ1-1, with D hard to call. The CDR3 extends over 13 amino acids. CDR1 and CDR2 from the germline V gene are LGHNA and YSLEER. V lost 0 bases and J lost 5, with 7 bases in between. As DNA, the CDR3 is TGCGCCAGCAGCCAAGAAGCTTGGACTGAAGCTTTCTTT. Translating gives CASSQEAWTEAFF.